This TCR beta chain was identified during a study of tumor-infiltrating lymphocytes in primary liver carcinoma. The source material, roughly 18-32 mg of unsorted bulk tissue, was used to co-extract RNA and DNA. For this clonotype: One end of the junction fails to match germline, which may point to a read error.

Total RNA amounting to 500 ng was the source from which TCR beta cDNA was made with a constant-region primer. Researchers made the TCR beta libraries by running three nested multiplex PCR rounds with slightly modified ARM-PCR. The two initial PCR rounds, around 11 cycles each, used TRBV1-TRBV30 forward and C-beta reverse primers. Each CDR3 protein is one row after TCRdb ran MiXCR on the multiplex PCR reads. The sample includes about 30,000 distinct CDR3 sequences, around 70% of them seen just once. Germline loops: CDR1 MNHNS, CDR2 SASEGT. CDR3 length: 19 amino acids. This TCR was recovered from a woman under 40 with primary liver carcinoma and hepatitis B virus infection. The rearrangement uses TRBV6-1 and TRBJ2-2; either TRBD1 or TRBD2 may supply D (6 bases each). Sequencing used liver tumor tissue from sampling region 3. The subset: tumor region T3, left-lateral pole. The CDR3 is CASSETLPGGTVNTGELFF. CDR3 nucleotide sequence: TGTGCCAGTAGTGAAACCCTTCCCGGGGGCACCGTGAACACCGGGGAGCTGTTTTTT.